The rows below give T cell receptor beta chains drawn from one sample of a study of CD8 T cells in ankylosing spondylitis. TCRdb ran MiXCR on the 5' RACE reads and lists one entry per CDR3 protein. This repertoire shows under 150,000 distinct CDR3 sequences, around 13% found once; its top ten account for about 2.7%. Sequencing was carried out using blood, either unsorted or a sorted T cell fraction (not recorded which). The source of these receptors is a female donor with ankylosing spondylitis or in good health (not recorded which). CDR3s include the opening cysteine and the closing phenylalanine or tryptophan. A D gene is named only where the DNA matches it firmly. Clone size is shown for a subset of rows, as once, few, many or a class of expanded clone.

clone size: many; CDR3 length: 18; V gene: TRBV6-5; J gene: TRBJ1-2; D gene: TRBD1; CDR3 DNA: TGTGCCAGCAGTTCCTCCACCCCTAAACAGGGGACTAACTATGGCTACACCTTC; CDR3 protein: CASSSSTPKQGTNYGYTF
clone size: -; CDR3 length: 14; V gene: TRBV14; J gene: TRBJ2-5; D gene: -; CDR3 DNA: TGTGCCAGCAGCCAAGATCCGGGTCGGCAGACCCAGTACTTC; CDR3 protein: CASSQDPGRQTQYF
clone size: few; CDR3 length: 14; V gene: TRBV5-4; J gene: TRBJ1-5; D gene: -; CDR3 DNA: TGTGCCAGCAGCCACAACGGACAATATCAGCCCCAGCATTTT; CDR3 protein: CASSHNGQYQPQHF
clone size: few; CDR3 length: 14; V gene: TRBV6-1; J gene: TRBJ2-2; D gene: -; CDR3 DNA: TGTGCCAGCAGTGGCCAGGGGTTCACCGGGGAGCTGTTTTTT; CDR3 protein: CASSGQGFTGELFF
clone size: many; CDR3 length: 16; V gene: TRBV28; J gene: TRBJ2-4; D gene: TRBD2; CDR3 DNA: TGTGCCAGCAGTTCGGGCGGGGGGGCCGTCAAAAACATTCAGTACTTC; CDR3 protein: CASSSGGGAVKNIQYF
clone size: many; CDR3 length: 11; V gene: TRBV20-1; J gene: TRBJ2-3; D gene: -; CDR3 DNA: TGCAGTGCTAGTATGACAGATACGCAGTATTTT; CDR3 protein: CSASMTDTQYF
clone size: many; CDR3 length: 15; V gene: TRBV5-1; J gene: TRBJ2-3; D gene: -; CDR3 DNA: TGCGCCAGCAGCTTGTCCGGGTATAGCACAGATACGCAGTATTTT; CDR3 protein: CASSLSGYSTDTQYF
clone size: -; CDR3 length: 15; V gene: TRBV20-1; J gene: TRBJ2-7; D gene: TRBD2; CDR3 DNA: TGCAGTGCTAGTAATCCTAGCGGGGGACTCTACGAGCAGTACTTC; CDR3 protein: CSASNPSGGLYEQYF
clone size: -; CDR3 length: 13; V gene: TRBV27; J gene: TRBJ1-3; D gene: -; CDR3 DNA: TGTGCCAGCAGTTTGGGGGTTGGAAACACCATATATTTT; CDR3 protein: CASSLGVGNTIYF
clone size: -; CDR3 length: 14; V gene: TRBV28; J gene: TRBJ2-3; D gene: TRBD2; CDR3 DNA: TGTGCCAGCAGGCGGCGGGGGGGAACAGATACGCAGTATTTT; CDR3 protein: CASRRRGGTDTQYF
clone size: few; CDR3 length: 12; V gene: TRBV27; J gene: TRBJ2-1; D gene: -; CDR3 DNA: TGTGCCAGCAGCTTTTTTCAGGGGGGGCAGTTCTTC; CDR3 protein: CASSFFQGGQFF
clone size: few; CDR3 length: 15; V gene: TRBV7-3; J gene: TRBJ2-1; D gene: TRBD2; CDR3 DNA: TGTGCCAGCAGCTCCTACAGCGGGATCAACAATGAGCAGTTCTTC; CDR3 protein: CASSSYSGINNEQFF
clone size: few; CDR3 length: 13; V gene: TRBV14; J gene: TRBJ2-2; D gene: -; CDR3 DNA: TGTGCCAGCAGCCAAGCGCCCACCGGGGAGCTGTTTTTT; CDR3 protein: CASSQAPTGELFF
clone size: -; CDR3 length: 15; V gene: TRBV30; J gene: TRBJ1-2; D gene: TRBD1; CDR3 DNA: TGTGCCTGGAGTATGGGGACAGGGTATCGCTATGGCTACACCTTC; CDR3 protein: CAWSMGTGYRYGYTF
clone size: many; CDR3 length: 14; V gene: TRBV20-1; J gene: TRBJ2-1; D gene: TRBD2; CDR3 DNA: TGCAGTGACCGTGCGGGAGGCTCCTACAATGAGCAGTTCTTC; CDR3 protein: CSDRAGGSYNEQFF
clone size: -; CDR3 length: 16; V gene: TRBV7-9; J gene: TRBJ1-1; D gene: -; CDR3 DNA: TGTGCCAGCAGCAAGGCCAGTAGTGGGGCCGGCACTGAAGCTTTCTTT; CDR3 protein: CASSKASSGAGTEAFF
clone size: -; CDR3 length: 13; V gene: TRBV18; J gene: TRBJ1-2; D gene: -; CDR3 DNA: TGTGCCAGCTCACGTGAATCTAACTATGGCTACACCTTC; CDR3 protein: CASSRESNYGYTF
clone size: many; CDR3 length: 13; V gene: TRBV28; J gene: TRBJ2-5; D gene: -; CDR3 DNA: TGTGCCAGCAGTTTTCGGTCGGTTCAGTGGTGGTACTTC; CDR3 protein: CASSFRSVQWWYF
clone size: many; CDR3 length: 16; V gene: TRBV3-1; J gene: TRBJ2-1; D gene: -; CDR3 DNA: TGTGCCAGCAGCCAAGTGGGGACGGGGCAACGGAATGAGCAGTTCTTC; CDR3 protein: CASSQVGTGQRNEQFF
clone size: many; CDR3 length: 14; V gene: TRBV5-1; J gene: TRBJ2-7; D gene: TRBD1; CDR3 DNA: TGCGCCAGCAGCTTCATGGACAGGAGTTCAAAGCAGTACTTC; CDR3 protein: CASSFMDRSSKQYF
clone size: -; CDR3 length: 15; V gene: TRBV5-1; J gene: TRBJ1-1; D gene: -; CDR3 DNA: TGCGCCAGCAGCTTGGCCGACGGAAAGAACACTGAAGCTTTCTTT; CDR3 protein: CASSLADGKNTEAFF
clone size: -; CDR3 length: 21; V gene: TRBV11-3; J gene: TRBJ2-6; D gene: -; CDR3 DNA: TGTGCCAGCAGCTCCACCGGTGGCCGAACCCGTGGAGGCTCTGGGGCCAACGTCCTGACTTTC; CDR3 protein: CASSSTGGRTRGGSGANVLTF
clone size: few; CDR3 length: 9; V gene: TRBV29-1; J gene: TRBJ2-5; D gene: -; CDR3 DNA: TGCAGCCCCGCTGAGACCCAGTACTTC; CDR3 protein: CSPAETQYF
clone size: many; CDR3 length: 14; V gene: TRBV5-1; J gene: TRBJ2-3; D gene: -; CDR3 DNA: TGCGCCAGCAGCTACGGACTGCTCACAGATACGCAGTATTTT; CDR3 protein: CASSYGLLTDTQYF
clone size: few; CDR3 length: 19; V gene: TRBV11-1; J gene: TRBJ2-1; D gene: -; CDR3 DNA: TGTGCCAGCAGCTTATCGTTCCGGGCCCACTGGACCACCCTGGATGAGCAGTTCTTC; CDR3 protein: CASSLSFRAHWTTLDEQFF
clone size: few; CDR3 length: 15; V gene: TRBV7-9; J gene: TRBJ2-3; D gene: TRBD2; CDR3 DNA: TGTGCCAGCAGCCGAAGCGGGAGTTCTTCAGATACGCAGTATTTT; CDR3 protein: CASSRSGSSSDTQYF
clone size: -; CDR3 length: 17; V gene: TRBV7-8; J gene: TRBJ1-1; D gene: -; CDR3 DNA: TGTGCCAGCAGCTGGCCTCCCGGGGGCCAAGCGAACACTGAAGCTTTCTTT; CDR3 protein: CASSWPPGGQANTEAFF